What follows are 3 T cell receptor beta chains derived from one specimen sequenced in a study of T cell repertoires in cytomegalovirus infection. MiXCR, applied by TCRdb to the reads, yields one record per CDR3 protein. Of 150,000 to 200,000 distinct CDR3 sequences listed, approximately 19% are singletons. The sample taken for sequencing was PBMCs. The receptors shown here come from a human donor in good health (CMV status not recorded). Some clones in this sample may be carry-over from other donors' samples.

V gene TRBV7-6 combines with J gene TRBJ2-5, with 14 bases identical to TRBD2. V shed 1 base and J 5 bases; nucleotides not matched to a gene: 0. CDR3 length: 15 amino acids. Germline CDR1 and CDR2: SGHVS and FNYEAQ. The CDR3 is CASSLGTSGRETQYF. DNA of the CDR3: TGTGCCAGCAGCTTAGGGACTAGCGGGAGGGAGACCCAGTACTTC.

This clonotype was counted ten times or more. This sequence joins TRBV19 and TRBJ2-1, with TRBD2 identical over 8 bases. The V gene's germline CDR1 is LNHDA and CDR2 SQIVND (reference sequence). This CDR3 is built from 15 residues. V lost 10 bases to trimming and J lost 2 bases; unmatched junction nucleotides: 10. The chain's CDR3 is CATATSDSTYNEQFF. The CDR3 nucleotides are TGTGCCACCGCGACTAGCGATTCAACCTACAATGAGCAGTTCTTC.

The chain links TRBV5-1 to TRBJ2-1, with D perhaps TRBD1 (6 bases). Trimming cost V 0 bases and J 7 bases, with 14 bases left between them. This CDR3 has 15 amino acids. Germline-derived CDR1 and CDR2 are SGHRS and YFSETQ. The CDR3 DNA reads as TGCGCCAGCAGCTTGGGACCAGGGGCGATGAATGAGCAGTTCTTC. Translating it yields CASSLGPGAMNEQFF. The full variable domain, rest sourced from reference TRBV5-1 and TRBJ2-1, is KAGVTQTPRYLIKTRGQQVTLSCSPISGHRSVSWYQQTPGQGLQFLFEYFSETQRNKGNFPGRFSGRQFSNSRSEMNVSTLELGDSALYLCASSLGPGAMNEQFFGPGTRLTVL.